Listed below are T cell receptor beta chains from one sample, sequenced in a study of blood T cell repertoires in COVID-19. The assay was immunoSEQ multiplex PCR, and TCRdb's table has in-frame clones only and misses some. The sample yields roughly 200,000 clones, approximately 88% seen once. The sequenced material came from peripheral blood. The receptor source for this set is a middle-aged man with acute or convalescent COVID-19. Both conserved end residues are part of each CDR3. A D gene is named only where the DNA matches it firmly. A clone size is listed for some rows: how often the clone was seen (once, few, many), or a class if it is expanded.

j_call v_call clone_size d_call cdr3_length cdr3_nt cdr3_aa
TRBJ1-1 TRBV6-2/TRBV6-3 once NA 14 TGTGCCAGCAGTTCAGGGGTTCGTTATACTGAAGCTTTCTTT CASSSGVRYTEAFF
TRBJ1-2 TRBV2 NA TRBD1 14 TGTGCCAGCAGATACGGGACAGGGACCTATGGCTACACCTTC CASRYGTGTYGYTF
TRBJ1-2 TRBV7-9 once NA 17 TGTGCCAGCAGCTTAGACGGACACCTGGCTCCCCTTTATGGCTACACCTTC CASSLDGHLAPLYGYTF
TRBJ1-1 TRBV7-2 NA TRBD1 14 TGTGCCAGCAGCCTGGGGACAGCGAACACTGAAGCTTTCTTT CASSLGTANTEAFF
TRBJ2-4 TRBV13 NA TRBD1 14 TGTGCCAGCAGCTCAGACAGGGAGAAAAACATTCAGTACTTC CASSSDREKNIQYF
TRBJ1-6 TRBV7-9 few NA 16 TGTGCCAGCAGCCCTGGGGTTCCCCAGGGGAATTCACCCCTCCACTTT CASSPGVPQGNSPLHF
TRBJ2-7 TRBV13 NA TRBD1 14 TGTGCCAGCAGCCCGGGACAGGGGGCCTACGAGCAGTACTTC CASSPGQGAYEQYF
TRBJ1-2 TRBV11-1 NA NA 16 TGTGCCAGCAGCCCTAAGGTTACAGGAAAAATGTATGGCTACACCTTC CASSPKVTGKMYGYTF
TRBJ2-1 TRBV7-3 NA TRBD2 16 TGTGCCAGCAGCTTAGGTCGGTCGGGGGGCTACAATGAGCAGTTCTTC CASSLGRSGGYNEQFF
TRBJ1-2 TRBV7-8 NA NA 15 TGTGCCAGCAGCTTAAGCCCGGGGACTCCTTATGGCTACACCTTC CASSLSPGTPYGYTF
TRBJ1-2 TRBV2 NA NA 14 TGTGCCAGCAACCCTGACAGCCCTAACTATGGCTACACCTTC CASNPDSPNYGYTF
TRBJ2-7 TRBV19 NA TRBD2 15 TGTGCCAGTAGTCTGGCGGGGGTGACCTCCTACGAGCAGTACTTC CASSLAGVTSYEQYF
TRBJ2-1 TRBV20-1 NA TRBD1 13 TGCAGTGCTAGTTGGGACAGGGGGAATGAGCAGTTCTTC CSASWDRGNEQFF
TRBJ1-6 TRBV9 NA NA 15 TGTGCCAGCAGCGTAGGGAGAGGGCCCAATTCACCCCTCCACTTT CASSVGRGPNSPLHF
TRBJ1-1 TRBV5-1 NA NA 14 TGCGCCAGCAGCCTATCGGACATAAACACTGAAGCTTTCTTT CASSLSDINTEAFF
TRBJ1-4 TRBV11-2 NA NA 17 TGTGCCAGCAGCCGGGAGGGTGGCGCCCGCTACCGGGAAAAACTGTTTTTT CASSREGGARYREKLFF
TRBJ2-1 TRBV29-1 NA TRBD1 15 TGCAGCGTTGCTCGAAGGGACAGCCTTACAAATGAGCAGTTCTTC CSVARRDSLTNEQFF
TRBJ2-5 TRBV19 NA NA 15 TGTGCCAGTAGGTGGCAGGGGCTGCCGCAAGAGACCCAGTACTTC CASRWQGLPQETQYF
TRBJ2-7 TRBV5-5 NA NA 14 TGTGCCAGCAGCTTGGTCACAGGAACCTACGAGCAGTACTTC CASSLVTGTYEQYF
TRBJ2-1 TRBV7-3 NA TRBD2 16 TGTGCCAGCAGCCTTCGACTGGCTAGCGGGGCGGATGAGCAGTTCTTC CASSLRLASGADEQFF
TRBJ2-7 TRBV13 NA NA 13 TGTGCCAGCAGCCGGGACTCAATCTACGAGCAGTACTTC CASSRDSIYEQYF
TRBJ1-2 TRBV7-9 NA NA 14 TGTGCCAGCAGCTTAGCGCTTACAGGGTGGGGCTACACCTTC CASSLALTGWGYTF
TRBJ2-1 TRBV5-1 NA NA 13 TGCGCCAGCAGCTTGGCTACTAGGCGTATTGAGTTCTTC CASSLATRRIEFF
TRBJ2-5 TRBV6-2/TRBV6-3 NA TRBD1 14 TGTGCCAGCAGTTACTGGACAGGAGGAGAGACCCAGTACTTC CASSYWTGGETQYF
TRBJ1-2 TRBV6-5 NA NA 14 TGTGCCAGCAAACCCCCGGAGGCCCTGGGTGGCTACACCTTC CASKPPEALGGYTF
TRBJ1-4 TRBV12-3/TRBV12-4 NA NA 13 TGTGCCAGCAACCCCAGGGATTCGGGAAAACTGTTTTTT CASNPRDSGKLFF
TRBJ1-1 TRBV18 NA TRBD1 19 TGTGCCAGCTCACCACCGCTGGGACAGGGGCGGATCATGAACACTGAAGCTTTCTTT CASSPPLGQGRIMNTEAFF
TRBJ2-5 TRBV10-3 NA TRBD2 15 TGTGCCATCAGCGTCCTACCCGGGGGGGCTGAGACCCAGTACTTC CAISVLPGGAETQYF
TRBJ1-2 TRBV6-5 NA TRBD1 13 TGTGCCAGCAGTTACTCGGGACAGTATGGCTACACCTTC CASSYSGQYGYTF
TRBJ2-3 TRBV7-6 NA NA 16 TGTGCCAGCAGCTTAGAGGTGGCGGGGAGCACAGATACGCAGTATTTT CASSLEVAGSTDTQYF
TRBJ1-5 TRBV3-1/TRBV3-2 few TRBD1 14 TGTGCCAGCAGACCGGACAGGGACAATCAGCCCCAGCATTTT CASRPDRDNQPQHF
TRBJ1-2 TRBV5-1 NA NA 13 TGCGCCAGCAGCCCCACCGGCGGCACGGGCTACACCTTC CASSPTGGTGYTF
TRBJ2-1 TRBV28 NA NA 15 TGTGCCAGCAGTTTAGTGGCAGGGTCCTACAATGAGCAGTTCTTC CASSLVAGSYNEQFF
TRBJ2-3 TRBV6-5 NA TRBD1 15 TGTGCCAGCACTTTAGGACAGGGCCGCACAGATACGCAGTATTTT CASTLGQGRTDTQYF